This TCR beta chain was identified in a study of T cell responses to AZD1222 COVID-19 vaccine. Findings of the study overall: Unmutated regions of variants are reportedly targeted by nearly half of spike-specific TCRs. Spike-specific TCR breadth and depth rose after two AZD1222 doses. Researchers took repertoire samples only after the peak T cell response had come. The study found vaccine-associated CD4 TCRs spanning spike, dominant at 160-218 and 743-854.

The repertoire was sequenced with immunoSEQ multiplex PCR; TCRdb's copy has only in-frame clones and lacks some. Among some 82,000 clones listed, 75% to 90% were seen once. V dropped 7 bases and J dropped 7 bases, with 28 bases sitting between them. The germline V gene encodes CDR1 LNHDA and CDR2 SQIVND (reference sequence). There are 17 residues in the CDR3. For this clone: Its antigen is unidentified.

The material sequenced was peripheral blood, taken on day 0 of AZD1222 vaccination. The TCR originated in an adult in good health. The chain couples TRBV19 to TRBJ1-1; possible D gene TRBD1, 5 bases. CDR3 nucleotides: TGTGCCAGTATCAGGAGGGGTGAAGCCGACGCCCTCCGTGAAGCTTTCTTT. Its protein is CASIRRGEADALREAFF.